The 17 T cell receptor beta chains in this list originate from one sample, sequenced in a study of Graves' ophthalmopathy and Graves' hyperthyroidism. The authors amplified TCR beta CDR3 regions from RNA transcripts. Scientists carried out first-round RT-PCR using HTBI primers and then a second-round multiplex PCR. TCRdb reprocessed the multiplex PCR reads with MiXCR, giving one entry per CDR3 protein. The sample contains around 1,000,000 distinct CDR3 sequences, about 38% of which appear only once. The material sequenced was peripheral blood or thyroid tissue (not recorded which). All receptors derive from an adult man with Graves' hyperthyroidism.

The genes are TRBV29-1 and TRBJ2-7, with D maybe TRBD1 (5 bases). The germline CDR1 and CDR2 sequences are SQVTM and ANQGSEA. V lost 4 bases to trimming and J lost 0 bases, with 13 bases between them. This CDR3 contains 14 residues. The CDR3 spells CSVASRASSYEQYF. CDR3 nucleotides: TGCAGCGTTGCCAGCAGGGCGAGCTCCTACGAGCAGTACTTC.

This clonotype was counted at least ten times. This sequence joins TRBV11-2 and TRBJ2-5, with 7 nucleotides matching TRBD1. The V gene end was trimmed by 1 base and the J gene end by 3 bases; junction bases not matched to a gene: 5. The CDR3 covers 15 residues. CDR1 is SGHAT, CDR2 FQNNGV, per germline. This CDR3 reads CASSLVRGRKETQYF. CDR3 DNA sequence: TGTGCCAGCAGCTTAGTAAGGGGGCGAAAAGAGACCCAGTACTTC.

V is TRBV29-1 and J is TRBJ2-3; the match to TRBD2 covers 9 bases. V gave up 5 bases and J gave up 2 bases; unmatched junction bases: 11. The germline CDR1 and CDR2 sequences are SQVTM and ANQGSEA. The CDR3 covers 16 residues. The chain's CDR3 is CSVFLPAGGITDTQYF. The CDR3 DNA sequence: TGCAGCGTTTTCCTTCCAGCGGGGGGCATCACAGATACGCAGTATTTT.

Notes on this clonotype: Because it lacks the conserved phenylalanine or tryptophan at the end, this CDR3 is likely a read error. V and J are TRBV3-1 and TRBJ1-1; unclear D gene. Germline loops: CDR1 LGHDT, CDR2 YNNKEL (reference sequence). V gave up 1 base and J gave up 3 bases, with 9 bases separating them. This CDR3 has 14 residues. DNA for the CDR3: TGTGCCAGCAGCCAAGTGGGTTCGGACACTGAAGCTTTCTGT. Amino acid sequence: CASSQVGSDTEAFC.

The V and J genes are TRBV12-3 or TRBV12-4 and TRBJ1-3; D unclear. The CDR3 covers 13 residues. V lost 4 bases, J lost 0 bases, and 4 bases lay in between. The CDR3 nucleotides read TGTGCCAGCAGTTCCTTCTCTGGAAACACCATATATTTT. Translated, it gives CASSSFSGNTIYF.

The rearrangement joins TRBV4-3 to TRBJ2-7; 8 bases line up with TRBD1. Trimming removed 6 bases from V and 5 bases from J; junction bases left unmatched: 9. CDR3 length: 14 residues. Germline-derived CDR1 and CDR2 are LGHNA and YSLEER. CDR3 in DNA: TGCGCCAGCAGTAACCGGGACAGGCCCAACGAGCAGTACTTC. Translated: CASSNRDRPNEQYF.

This sequence joins TRBV7-8 and TRBJ2-5, with 7 bases matching TRBD1. Looked up from germline, CDR1 is SGHVS and CDR2 is FQNEAQ. V gave up 6 bases and J gave up 6 bases; unmatched junction bases: 4. This CDR3 has 12 residues. In DNA form, the CDR3 reads TGTGCCAGCAGTACAGGGGAGCAGACCCAGTACTTC. Translated, it gives CASSTGEQTQYF.

Concerning this clonotype: An end of the junction differs from the germline gene, which may be a read error. The chain employs TRBV7-9 and TRBJ1-2; D is unresolved. Germline CDR1 and CDR2: SEHNR and FQNEAQ (reference sequence). The CDR3 runs to 15 residues. CDR3 DNA sequence: TGCGCCAGCAGCCAAGATCACCAGACTAACTATGGCTACACCTTC. Translation: CASSQDHQTNYGYTF.

The chain employs TRBV4-2 and TRBJ1-4; TRBD1 might be the D (5 bases). The germline V gene has CDR1 LGHNA and CDR2 YNFKEQ. The V gene lost 3 bases and the J gene lost 6 bases, with 14 bases spanning the gap. The CDR3 sequence is 15 residues long. This chain's CDR3 is CASSHPDRRDEKLFF. CDR3 sequence (DNA): TGTGCCAGCAGCCATCCTGACAGACGCGATGAAAAACTGTTTTTT.

In this sample, this clonotype turned up many times. V and J are TRBV5-1 and TRBJ1-1; D is undetermined. With 4 bases removed from V and 8 bases from J, the gap between germline ends came to 18 bases. The CDR3 is 14 amino acids. Per the germline V gene, CDR1 is SGHRS and CDR2 is YFSETQ. The CDR3 loop is CASSQETGLDEAFF. CDR3 nucleotide sequence: TGCGCCAGCAGCCAGGAGACCGGGCTCGACGAAGCTTTCTTT. The variable domain in full, with the rest retrieved from reference TRBV5-1 and TRBJ1-1, is KAGVTQTPRYLIKTRGQQVTLSCSPISGHRSVSWYQQTPGQGLQFLFEYFSETQRNKGNFPGRFSGRQFSNSRSEMNVSTLELGDSALYLCASSQETGLDEAFFGQGTRLTVV.

The V gene is TRBV28, the J gene TRBJ2-5; 9 nucleotides match TRBD1. Germline-derived CDR1 and CDR2 are MDHEN and SYDVKM. V shed 6 bases, J shed 5 bases, and the junction held 16 bases outside the gene matches. The CDR3 extends over 17 amino acids. The CDR3 spells CASSPPPGQGAAETQYF. The DNA for the CDR3 is TGTGCCAGCAGCCCACCACCGGGACAGGGAGCAGCGGAGACCCAGTACTTC.

Here the CDR3 reads CATSRGDGWETQYF. CDR3 coding DNA: TGTGCCACCAGCAGAGGAGACGGGTGGGAGACCCAGTACTTC. V gene TRBV15 combines with J gene TRBJ2-5, with D hard to call. Germline V CDR1 and CDR2: LNHNV, YYDKDF (reference sequence). Trimming took off 1 base at V and 5 bases at J, with 11 bases between the two ends. The CDR3 is made up of 14 amino acids.

This chain joins TRBV20-1 and TRBJ1-3, with D possibly TRBD1 on 5 matching bases. Germline V gene data show CDR1 as DFQATT and CDR2 as SNEGSKA (reference sequence). V was clipped by 1 base and J by 5 bases, with 15 bases between them. This CDR3 has 15 residues. CDR3 protein: CSARGGTARRNTIYF. The CDR3, as DNA: TGCAGTGCTAGAGGAGGGACCGCGCGGCGAAACACCATATATTTT.

Regarding this clonotype: Its ends do not fully match the called genes, so a read error is possible. The chain uses TRBV3-1 and TRBJ1-6; D gene uncertain. The CDR3 loop spans 13 amino acids. CDR1 is LGHDT and CDR2 is YNNKEL in the germline V gene (reference sequence). CDR3 sequence reads: CASSQVGIPPLHF. In nucleotides, the CDR3 is TGTGCCAGTAGCCAAGTAGGGATTCCACCCCTCCACTTT.

V gene TRBV10-2 combines with J gene TRBJ2-7, with TRBD1 matching 11 bases. The CDR3 has 16 amino acids. V was clipped by 6 bases and J by 1 base; unmatched bases: 8. Germline-derived CDR1 and CDR2 are WSHSY and SAAADI. The CDR3 DNA reads as TGCGCCAGCAGCCACCCGGGACAGGGGGTATCCTACGAGCAGTACTTC. Translation gives CASSHPGQGVSYEQYF.

This clonotype was picked up many times. This rearrangement joins TRBV7-9 to TRBJ2-7; D unclear. The germline V gene has CDR1 SEHNR and CDR2 FQNEAQ (reference sequence). The CDR3 totals 14 residues. The germline V and J ends were trimmed by 5 bases and 5 bases, with 16 bases remaining between them. CDR3: CASSTPSPMNEQYF. In nucleotides, the CDR3 is TGTGCCAGCAGCACACCTTCTCCTATGAACGAGCAGTACTTC.

This clonotype appeared a few times. The V gene is TRBV29-1, the J gene TRBJ2-5, with 10 positions matching TRBD2. The CDR3 has 14 amino acids. Germline V gene data show CDR1 as SQVTM and CDR2 as ANQGSEA. The V and J ends lost 6 bases and 4 bases, in that order; junction bases with no gene match: 8. For the CDR3, the DNA is TGCAGCGTCGCGGCTAGCGGGAGTACAGAGACCCAGTACTTC. Translated: CSVAASGSTETQYF.